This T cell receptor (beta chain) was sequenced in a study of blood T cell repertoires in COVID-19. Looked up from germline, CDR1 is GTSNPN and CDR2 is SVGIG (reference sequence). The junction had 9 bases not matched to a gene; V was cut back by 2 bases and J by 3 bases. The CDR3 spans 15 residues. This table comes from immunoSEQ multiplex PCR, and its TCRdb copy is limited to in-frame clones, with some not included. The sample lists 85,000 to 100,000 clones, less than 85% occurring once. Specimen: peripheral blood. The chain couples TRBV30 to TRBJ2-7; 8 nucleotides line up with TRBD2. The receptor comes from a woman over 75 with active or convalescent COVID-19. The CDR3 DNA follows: TGTGCCTGGAGTAGTCCGGGACTAGGGCACTACGAGCAGTACTTC. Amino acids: CAWSSPGLGHYEQYF.